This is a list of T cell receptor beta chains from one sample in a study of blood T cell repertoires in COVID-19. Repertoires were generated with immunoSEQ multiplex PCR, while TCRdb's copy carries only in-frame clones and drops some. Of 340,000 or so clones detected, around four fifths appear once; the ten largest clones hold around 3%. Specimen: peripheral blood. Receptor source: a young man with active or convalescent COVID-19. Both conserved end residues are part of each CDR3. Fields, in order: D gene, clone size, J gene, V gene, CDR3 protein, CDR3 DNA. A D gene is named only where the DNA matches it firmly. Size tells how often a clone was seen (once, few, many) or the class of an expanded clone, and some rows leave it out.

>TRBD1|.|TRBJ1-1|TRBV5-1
CASTPLGQGKKNTEAFF
TGCGCCAGCACTCCCTTGGGACAGGGAAAAAAGAACACTGAAGCTTTCTTT
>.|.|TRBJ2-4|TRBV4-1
CASSQDTLINIQYF
TGCGCCAGCAGCCAGGACACGTTGATCAACATTCAGTACTTC
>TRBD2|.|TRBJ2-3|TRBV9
CASSVSGGAPETDTQYF
TGTGCCAGCAGCGTAAGCGGGGGGGCGCCAGAAACAGATACGCAGTATTTT
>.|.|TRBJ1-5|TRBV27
CASSSLLGEKPQHF
TGTGCCAGCAGTTCGCTCCTTGGGGAGAAGCCCCAGCATTTT
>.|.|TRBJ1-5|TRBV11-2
CASSLRMNQPQHF
TGTGCCAGCAGCCTGAGGATGAATCAGCCCCAGCATTTT
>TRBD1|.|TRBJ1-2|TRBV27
CASSLGQAFGYTF
TGTGCCAGCAGCCTGGGACAGGCCTTCGGCTACACCTTC
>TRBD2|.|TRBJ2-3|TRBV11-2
CASSLIAGGSDTQYF
TGTGCCAGCAGCTTGATAGCGGGGGGGTCAGATACGCAGTATTTT
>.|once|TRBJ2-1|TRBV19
CASSIGSLNGPNEQFF
TGTGCCAGTAGTATCGGGAGTTTGAATGGGCCCAATGAGCAGTTCTTC
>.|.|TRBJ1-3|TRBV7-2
CASSPGSGNTIYF
TGTGCCAGCAGTCCAGGGTCTGGAAACACCATATATTTT
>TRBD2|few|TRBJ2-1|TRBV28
CASSLERLAGGYEQFF
TGTGCCAGCAGTTTAGAGAGGCTAGCGGGGGGGTATGAGCAGTTCTTC
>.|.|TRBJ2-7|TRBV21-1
CASTGGTGVYEQYF
TGTGCCAGCACGGGGGGGACGGGGGTCTACGAGCAGTACTTC
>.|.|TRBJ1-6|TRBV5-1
CASSLGSSYNSPLHF
TGCGCCAGCAGCTTGGGCAGCTCCTATAATTCACCCCTCCACTTT
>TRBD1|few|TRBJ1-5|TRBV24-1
CATSDLPGGKPQHF
TGTGCCACCAGTGATTTGCCAGGGGGCAAGCCCCAGCATTTT
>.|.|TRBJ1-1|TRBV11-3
CASSLRSGAAEAFF
TGTGCCAGCAGCTTAAGGTCAGGGGCCGCTGAAGCTTTCTTT
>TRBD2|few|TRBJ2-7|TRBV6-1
CASWEGSEQYF
TGTGCCAGCTGGGAGGGATCCGAGCAGTACTTC
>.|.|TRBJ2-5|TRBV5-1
CASTAGMGTQETQYF
TGCGCCAGCACCGCCGGAATGGGCACACAAGAGACCCAGTACTTC
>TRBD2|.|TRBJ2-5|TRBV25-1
CASSELEGGSTQYF
TGTGCCAGCAGTGAATTGGAGGGAGGGTCCACCCAGTACTTC
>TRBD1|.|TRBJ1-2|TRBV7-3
CASSLTGGDYGYTF
TGTGCCAGCAGCTTGACAGGGGGCGACTATGGCTACACCTTC
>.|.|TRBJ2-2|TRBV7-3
CASSLSGGELFF
TGTGCCAGCAGCCTTAGCGGCGGGGAGCTGTTTTTT
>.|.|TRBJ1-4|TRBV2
CASRWGGGEKLFF
TGTGCCAGCAGGTGGGGGGGAGGTGAAAAACTGTTTTTT
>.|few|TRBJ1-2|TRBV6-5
CASSYMGWGYTF
TGTGCCAGCAGTTATATGGGCTGGGGCTACACCTTC
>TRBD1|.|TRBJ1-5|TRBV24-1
CATRDRDNQPQHF
TGTGCCACCCGGGACAGGGACAATCAGCCCCAGCATTTT
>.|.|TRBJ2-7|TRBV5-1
CASSLAGPPSYEQYF
TGCGCCAGCAGCTTGGCGGGTCCTCCTTCCTACGAGCAGTACTTC
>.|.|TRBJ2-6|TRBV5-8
CASSRFGSGANVLTF
TGTGCCAGCAGCCGATTCGGGTCTGGGGCCAACGTCCTGACTTTC
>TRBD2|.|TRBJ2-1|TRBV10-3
CASGLAGGRDEQFF
TGTGCCTCGGGACTAGCGGGAGGTCGGGATGAGCAGTTCTTC
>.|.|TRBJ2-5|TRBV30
CAWSAKGQETQYF
TGTGCCTGGAGTGCGAAGGGGCAAGAGACCCAGTACTTC
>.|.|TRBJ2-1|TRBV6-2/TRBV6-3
CASSYSRPGGDEQFF
TGTGCCAGCAGTTACTCGAGACCTGGCGGGGATGAGCAGTTCTTC
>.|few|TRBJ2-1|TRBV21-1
CASRYILLAGVVNEQFF
TGTGCCAGCAGATATATCCTACTAGCGGGAGTGGTGAATGAGCAGTTCTTC
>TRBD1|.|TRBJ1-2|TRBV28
CASSRDRGRGYTF
TGTGCCAGCAGTCGGGACAGGGGAAGGGGCTACACCTTC
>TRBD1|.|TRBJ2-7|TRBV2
CASSGPGGYEQYF
TGTGCCAGCAGTGGCCCAGGGGGCTACGAGCAGTACTTC
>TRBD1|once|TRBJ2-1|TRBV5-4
CASSVSGTALNNEQFF
TGTGCCAGCAGTGTATCCGGGACAGCTTTGAACAATGAGCAGTTCTTC
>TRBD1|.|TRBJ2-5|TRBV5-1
CASRTLETGPQETQYF
TGCGCCAGCAGGACCTTGGAGACAGGGCCCCAAGAGACCCAGTACTTC
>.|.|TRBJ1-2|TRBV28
CASLDSLGGKYHYGYTF
TGTGCCAGCCTCGACTCCCTAGGGGGTAAATATCACTATGGCTACACCTTC
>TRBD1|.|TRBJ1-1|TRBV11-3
CASSLFGTANTEAFF
TGTGCCAGCAGCTTATTCGGGACAGCGAACACTGAAGCTTTCTTT
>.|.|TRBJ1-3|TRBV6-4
CASSRELGNTIYF
TGTGCCAGCAGCCGGGAGCTTGGAAACACCATATATTTT
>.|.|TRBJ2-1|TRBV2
CASSAAGPAWYEQFF
TGTGCCAGCAGTGCGGCAGGGCCGGCCTGGTATGAGCAGTTCTTC
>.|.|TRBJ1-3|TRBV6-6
CASSYPTGGNTIYF
TGTGCCAGCAGTTACCCGACCGGGGGAAACACCATATATTTT
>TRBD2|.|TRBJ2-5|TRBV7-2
CASSFSGGAGETQYF
TGTGCCAGCAGCTTTAGCGGGGGGGCCGGGGAGACCCAGTACTTC
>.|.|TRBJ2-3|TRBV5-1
CASSLVGRPDTQYF
TGCGCCAGCAGCTTGGTCGGCAGGCCAGATACGCAGTATTTT
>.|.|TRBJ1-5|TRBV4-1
CASSQAESSDQPQHF
TGCGCCAGCAGCCAGGCGGAGAGTTCAGATCAGCCCCAGCATTTT
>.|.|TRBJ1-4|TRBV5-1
CASSLAPDEKLFF
TGCGCCAGCAGCTTGGCTCCAGATGAAAAACTGTTTTTT
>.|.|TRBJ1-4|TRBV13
CASPAAGGEKLFF
TGTGCCAGCCCGGCCGCCGGCGGGGAAAAACTGTTTTTT